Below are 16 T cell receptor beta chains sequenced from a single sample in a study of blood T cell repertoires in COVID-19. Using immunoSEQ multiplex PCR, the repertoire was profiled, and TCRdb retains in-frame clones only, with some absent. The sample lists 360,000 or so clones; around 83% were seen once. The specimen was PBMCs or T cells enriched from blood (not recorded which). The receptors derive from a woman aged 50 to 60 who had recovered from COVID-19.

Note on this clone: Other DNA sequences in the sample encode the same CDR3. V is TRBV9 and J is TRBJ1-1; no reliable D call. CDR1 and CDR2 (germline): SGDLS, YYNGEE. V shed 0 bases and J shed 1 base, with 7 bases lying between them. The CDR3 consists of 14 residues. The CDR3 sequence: CASSVGPENTEAFF. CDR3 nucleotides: TGTGCCAGCAGCGTAGGGCCAGAGAACACTGAAGCTTTCTTT.

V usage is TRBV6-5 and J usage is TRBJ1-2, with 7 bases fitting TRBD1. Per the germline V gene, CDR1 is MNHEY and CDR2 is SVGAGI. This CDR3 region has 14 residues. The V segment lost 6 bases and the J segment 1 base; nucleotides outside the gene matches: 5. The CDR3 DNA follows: TGTGCCAGCAGGGACAGGTTCCTTAACTATGGCTACACCTTC. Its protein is CASRDRFLNYGYTF.

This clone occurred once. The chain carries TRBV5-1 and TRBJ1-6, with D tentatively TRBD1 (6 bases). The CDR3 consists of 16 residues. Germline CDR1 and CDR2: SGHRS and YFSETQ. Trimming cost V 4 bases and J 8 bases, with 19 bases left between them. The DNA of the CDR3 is TGCGCCAGCAGCCCCAGGGGCAGTTTCGATGATTCACCCCTCCACTTT. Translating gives CASSPRGSFDDSPLHF. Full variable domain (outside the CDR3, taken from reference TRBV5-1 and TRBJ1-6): KAGVTQTPRYLIKTRGQQVTLSCSPISGHRSVSWYQQTPGQGLQFLFEYFSETQRNKGNFPGRFSGRQFSNSRSEMNVSTLELGDSALYLCASSPRGSFDDSPLHFGNGTRLTVT.

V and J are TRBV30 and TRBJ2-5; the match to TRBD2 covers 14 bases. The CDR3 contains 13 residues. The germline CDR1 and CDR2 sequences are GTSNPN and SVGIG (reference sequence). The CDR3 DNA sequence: TGTGCGTCGACTAGCGGGGGGGCGGAGACCCAGTACTTC. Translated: CASTSGGAETQYF.

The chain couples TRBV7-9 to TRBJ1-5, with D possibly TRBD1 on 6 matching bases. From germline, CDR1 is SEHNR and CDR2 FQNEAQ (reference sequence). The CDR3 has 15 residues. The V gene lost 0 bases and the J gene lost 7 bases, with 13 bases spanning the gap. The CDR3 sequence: CASSLATGLAQPQHF. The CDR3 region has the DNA TGTGCCAGCAGCTTAGCGACAGGCCTGGCACAGCCCCAGCATTTT. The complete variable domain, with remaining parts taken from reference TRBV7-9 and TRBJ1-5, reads DTGVSQNPRHKITKRGQNVTFRCDPISEHNRLYWYRQTLGQGPEFLTYFQNEAQLEKSRLLSDRFSAERPKGSFSTLEIQRTEQGDSAMYLCASSLATGLAQPQHFGDGTRLSIL.

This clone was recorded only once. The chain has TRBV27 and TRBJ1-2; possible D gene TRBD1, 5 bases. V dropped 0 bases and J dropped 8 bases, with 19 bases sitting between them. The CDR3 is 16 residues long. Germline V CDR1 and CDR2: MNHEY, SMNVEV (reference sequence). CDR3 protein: CASSLSDKQDGGGYTF. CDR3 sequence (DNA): TGTGCCAGCAGTTTATCCGATAAACAGGATGGGGGGGGCTACACCTTC.

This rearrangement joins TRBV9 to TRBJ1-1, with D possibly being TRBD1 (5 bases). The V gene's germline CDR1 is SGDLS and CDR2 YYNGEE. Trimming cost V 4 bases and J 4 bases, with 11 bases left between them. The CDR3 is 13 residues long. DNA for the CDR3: TGTGCCAGCAGCAAACAGGAGCCCACTGAAGCTTTCTTT. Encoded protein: CASSKQEPTEAFF.

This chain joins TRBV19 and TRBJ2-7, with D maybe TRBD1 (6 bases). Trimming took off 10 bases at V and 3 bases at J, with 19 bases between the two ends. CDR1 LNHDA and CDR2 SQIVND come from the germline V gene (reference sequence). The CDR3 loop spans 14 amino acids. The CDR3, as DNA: TGTGCCACCAGCCCCGGGACACCCCTCTACGAGCAGTACTTC. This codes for CATSPGTPLYEQYF. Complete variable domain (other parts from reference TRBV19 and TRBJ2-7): DGGITQSPKYLFRKEGQNVTLSCEQNLNHDAMYWYRQDPGQGLRLIYYSQIVNDFQKGDIAEGYSVSREKKESFPLTVTSAQKNPTAFYLCATSPGTPLYEQYFGPGTRLTVT.

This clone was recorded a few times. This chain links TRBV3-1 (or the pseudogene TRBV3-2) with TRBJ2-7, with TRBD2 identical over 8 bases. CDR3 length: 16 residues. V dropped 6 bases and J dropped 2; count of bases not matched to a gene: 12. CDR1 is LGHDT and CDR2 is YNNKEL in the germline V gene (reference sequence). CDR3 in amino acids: CASRNRPKRETYEQYF. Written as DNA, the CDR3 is TGTGCCAGCAGGAATCGACCCAAGCGGGAGACCTACGAGCAGTACTTC.

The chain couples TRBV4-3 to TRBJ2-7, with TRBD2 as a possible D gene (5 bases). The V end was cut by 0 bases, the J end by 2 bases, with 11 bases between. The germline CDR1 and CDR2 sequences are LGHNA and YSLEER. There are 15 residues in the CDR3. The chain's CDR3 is CASSQDKSGAYEQYF. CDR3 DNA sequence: TGCGCCAGCAGCCAAGATAAATCCGGGGCCTACGAGCAGTACTTC.

CDR3 sequence reads: CASSAGTGNTIYF. The CDR3 DNA sequence: TGTGCCAGCAGTGCAGGGACTGGAAACACCATATATTTT. The rearrangement joins TRBV2 to TRBJ1-3; tentatively, D is TRBD1 (5 bases). This CDR3 is built from 13 residues. Germline values: CDR1 SNHLY, CDR2 FYNNEI. V was pared by 4 bases and J by 2 bases, with 6 bases between.

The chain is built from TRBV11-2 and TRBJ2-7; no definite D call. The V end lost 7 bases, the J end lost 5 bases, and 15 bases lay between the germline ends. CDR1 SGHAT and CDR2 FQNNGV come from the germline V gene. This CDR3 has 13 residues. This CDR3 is CASTEPHIHEQYF. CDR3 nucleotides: TGTGCCAGCACCGAACCCCACATCCACGAGCAGTACTTC.

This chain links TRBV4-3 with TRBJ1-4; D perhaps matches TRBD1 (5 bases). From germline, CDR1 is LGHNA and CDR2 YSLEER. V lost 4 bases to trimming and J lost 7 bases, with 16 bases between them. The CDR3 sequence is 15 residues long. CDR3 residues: CASSLSLVGGEKLFF. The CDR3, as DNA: TGCGCCAGCAGCCTAAGTCTTGTCGGGGGTGAAAAACTGTTTTTT.

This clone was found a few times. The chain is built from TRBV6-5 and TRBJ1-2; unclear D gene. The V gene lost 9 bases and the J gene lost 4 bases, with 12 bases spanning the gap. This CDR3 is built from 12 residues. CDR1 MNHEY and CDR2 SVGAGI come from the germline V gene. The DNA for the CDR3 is TGTGCCAGTGGCTGGGAGGCCTATGGCTACACCTTC. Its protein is CASGWEAYGYTF.

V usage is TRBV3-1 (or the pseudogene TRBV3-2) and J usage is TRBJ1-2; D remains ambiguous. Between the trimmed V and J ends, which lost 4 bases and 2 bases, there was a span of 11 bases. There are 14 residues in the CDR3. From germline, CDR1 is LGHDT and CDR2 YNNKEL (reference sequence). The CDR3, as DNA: TGTGCCAGCAGCCGCGGGGATTTCAACTATGGCTACACCTTC. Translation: CASSRGDFNYGYTF.

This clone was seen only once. The CDR3 reads CASSFDSGETQYF. The CDR3 region has the DNA TGTGCCAGCAGCTTCGACTCTGGGGAGACCCAGTACTTC. The V call is TRBV5-6, the J call TRBJ2-5; D uncertain. The CDR3 covers 13 residues. V was pared by 2 bases and J by 5 bases, with 10 bases between. Per the germline V gene, CDR1 is SGHDT and CDR2 is YYEEEE.